Reported below is one TCR beta chain. The antigen remains unidentified. These data belong to a study of cytomegalovirus exposure and HLA in healthy donors. Study-level background: An earlier analysis identified approximately 120 million unique TCR beta sequences in about 200 million T cells. Notes on the study in general: Productive status was seen about 87% or about 30% of the time for most TCR beta V segments in an earlier analysis. In a later analysis, compared with equally common non-associated chains, HLA-associated beta chains were more expanded. Some V segments, including TRBV6-2 and TRBV6-3, were excluded as indistinguishable.

60 Vbeta and 13 Jbeta primers were used in PCR. Only in-frame clones appear in the TCRdb table, and some are missing; sequencing was by immunoSEQ multiplex PCR. Counted here are some 85,000 clones, 60% to 85% occurring once; the ten biggest clones make up 4.6%. CDR1 and CDR2 from the germline V gene are MNHEY and SMNVEV (reference sequence). The CDR3 has 16 residues. Trimming at V came to 3 bases and at J to 4 bases, leaving 9 bases not matched to a gene. The V gene is TRBV27, the J gene TRBJ2-7; 10 nucleotides align to TRBD2. The sequence was obtained from a middle-aged woman in good health and CMV-seropositive. Input material: PBMCs. In DNA, the CDR3 is TGTGCCAGCAGTTTTCCGAGCGGGAGGGGCAGGTACGAGCAGTACTTC. It encodes CASSFPSGRGRYEQYF.